Listed here are 28 T cell receptor beta chains from one sample, sequenced in a study of CD8+ T cells in alopecia areata. The sequencing template was cDNA reverse transcribed from extracted RNA. Data came from immunoSEQ multiplex PCR; TCRdb stores just in-frame clones and leaves some out. This sample has about 220,000 clones, with less than 75% found just once. Treatment here: oral pan-JAK inhibitor, 5-10 mg twice daily. The sample here was CD4+ T cells sorted from blood, taken at week 4, from a patient treated with tofacitinib. These receptor sequences come from a human donor with alopecia areata.

J is TRBJ2-3 and V is TRBV4-3, with D unclear. This CDR3 is built from 15 residues. The germline CDR1 and CDR2 sequences are LGHNA and YSLEER. V dropped 2 bases and J dropped 6 bases, with 15 bases sitting between them. CDR3 in DNA: TGCGCCAGCAGCCAACCCGGACCCTCAAGCGATACGCAGTATTTT. Its translation is CASSQPGPSSDTQYF.

The CDR3 DNA is TGTGCCAGCAGTGTGTCTCCTGTAGGGCAGTACTTC. Protein product: CASSVSPVGQYF. V and J are TRBV2 and TRBJ2-7; D call uncertain. The V end lost 4 bases, the J end lost 9 bases, and 13 bases lay between the germline ends. Germline V gene data show CDR1 as SNHLY and CDR2 as FYNNEI. This CDR3 is built from 12 residues.

The chain employs TRBV7-2 and TRBJ2-1; D remains unclear. The CDR3 contains 12 residues. V shed 0 bases and J shed 6 bases, with 3 bases lying between them. Germline values: CDR1 SGHTA, CDR2 FQGNSA. CDR3 in amino acids: CASSLARNEQFF. In DNA, the CDR3 is TGTGCCAGCAGCTTAGCCCGCAATGAGCAGTTCTTC.

This sequence joins TRBV9 and TRBJ1-1; 8 positions match TRBD1. Losses at the gene ends were 4 bases for V and 3 bases for J; bases not matched to a gene: 14. Germline values: CDR1 SGDLS, CDR2 YYNGEE. The CDR3 length is 17 residues. The CDR3 DNA reads TGTGCCAGCAGCCCAGGTCAGGGGGCGGAGGAGGACACTGAAGCTTTCTTT. Its protein product is CASSPGQGAEEDTEAFF.

The rearrangement links TRBV2 to TRBJ1-6; 7 nucleotides align to TRBD1. From germline, CDR1 is SNHLY and CDR2 FYNNEI. V dropped 3 bases and J dropped 7; count of bases not matched to a gene: 6. There are 15 residues in the CDR3. The CDR3 sequence is CASSETGTANSPLHF. The CDR3, as DNA: TGTGCCAGCAGTGAGACCGGGACAGCCAATTCACCCCTCCACTTT.

The chain links TRBV25-1 to TRBJ2-3; 11 bases map to TRBD1. The ends lost 9 bases at V and 4 bases at J; junction bases unmatched: 9. Per germline, CDR1 MGHDK and CDR2 SYGVNS. The CDR3 is 15 amino acids. This CDR3 is CASRPQGQGADTQYF. The CDR3 region has the DNA TGTGCCAGTAGACCGCAGGGACAGGGGGCAGATACGCAGTATTTT.

The rearrangement joins TRBV6-5 to TRBJ2-7, with D possibly matching TRBD2 (6 bases). The germline V and J ends were trimmed by 8 bases and 8 bases, with 19 bases remaining between them. The germline gives CDR1 MNHEY, CDR2 SVGAGI. This CDR3 has 13 amino acids. CDR3 sequence reads: CASGRGLLMKQYF. The CDR3 coding sequence is TGTGCCAGCGGCCGGGGACTCCTTATGAAGCAGTACTTC.

V gene TRBV5-1 combines with J gene TRBJ2-1, with 7 bases that match TRBD2. V was pared by 0 bases and J by 4 bases, with 4 bases of the junction left unmatched. The CDR3 loop spans 15 amino acids. Looked up from germline, CDR1 is SGHRS and CDR2 is YFSETQ. As DNA, the CDR3 is TGCGCCAGCAGCTTGGGGACTAGTTTGTACAATGAGCAGTTCTTC. It is translated as CASSLGTSLYNEQFF.

This chain uses TRBV9 with TRBJ2-5; no firm D call. V lost 4 bases and J 4 bases, leaving 11 bases between the germline ends. The germline V gene has CDR1 SGDLS and CDR2 YYNGEE. This CDR3 comprises 13 residues. The CDR3 DNA is TGTGCCAGCAGCACCCGGACGGGAGAGACCCAGTACTTC. Its translation: CASSTRTGETQYF.

V is TRBV2 and J is TRBJ1-4; the D is unclear. CDR1 SNHLY and CDR2 FYNNEI come from the germline V gene. Trimming stripped 3 bases from V and 6 bases from J, with 11 bases between. The CDR3 sequence is 14 residues long. Written as DNA, the CDR3 is TGTGCCAGCAGTGATAGGGTGCGGGATGAAAAACTGTTTTTT. Protein product: CASSDRVRDEKLFF.

The chain carries TRBV2 and TRBJ1-2, with a tentative D call TRBD1 (6 bases). The germline CDR1 and CDR2 sequences are SNHLY and FYNNEI. This CDR3 contains 14 residues. V lost 1 base, J lost 11 bases, and 17 bases lay in between. The CDR3 loop is CASSEGPGHGLYTF. Written as DNA, the CDR3 is TGTGCCAGCAGTGAAGGGCCGGGACACGGACTTTACACCTTC.

This clone turned up a few times. The J gene is TRBJ2-2, the V gene TRBV15, with unresolved D. Per the germline V gene, CDR1 is LNHNV and CDR2 is YYDKDF (reference sequence). Trimming cost V 1 base and J 6 bases, with 6 bases left between them. This CDR3 comprises 13 residues. CDR3 in DNA: TGTGCCACCAGCAGAGTAGGGCCCGGGGAGCTGTTTTTT. It is translated as CATSRVGPGELFF.

The gene calls are TRBV14 and TRBJ1-2; 8 bases align to TRBD1. The CDR3 covers 14 residues. Germline CDR1 and CDR2: SGHDN and FVKESK. J gave up 6 bases and V 1 base, and 4 bases lay outside the gene matches. CDR3 coding DNA: TGTGCCAGCAGCCAAGTTACAGGGGGGCATGGCTACACCTTC. Translation gives CASSQVTGGHGYTF.

This clone has ten or more counts. V and J are TRBV6-5 and TRBJ2-7, with D maybe TRBD1 (6 bases). Looked up from germline, CDR1 is MNHEY and CDR2 is SVGAGI. V was pared by 6 bases and J by 3 bases, with 12 bases between. The CDR3 length is 13 residues. The CDR3, as DNA: TGTGCCAGCAGGGTAACAGGGAACTACGAGCAGTACTTC. Protein: CASRVTGNYEQYF.

The chain links TRBV28 to TRBJ1-2; maybe TRBD1 (6 bases). Per the germline V gene, CDR1 is MDHEN and CDR2 is SYDVKM. Between the trimmed V and J ends, which lost 6 bases and 4 bases, there was a span of 18 bases. The CDR3 totals 15 residues. DNA of the CDR3: TGTGCCAGCAGCGCCCCAGTAGGGGGTGGCTATGGCTACACCTTC. Its translation: CASSAPVGGGYGYTF.

A single count supports this clone. J is TRBJ2-2 and V is TRBV9; D ambiguous. V shed 4 bases and J shed 6 bases, with 16 bases lying between them. The CDR3 runs 15 residues. Germline V gene lookup returns CDR1 SGDLS and CDR2 YYNGEE. CDR3: CASSPQALRAGELFF. As DNA, the CDR3 is TGTGCCAGCAGCCCGCAAGCACTACGTGCCGGGGAGCTGTTTTTT.

The count of this clone is one. Additional DNA sequences in this sample encode the identical CDR3. The chain combines TRBV29-1 with TRBJ2-3; D is unclear. The CDR3 covers 11 residues. Germline CDR1 reads SQVTM; CDR2 reads ANQGSEA. Trimming took off 3 bases at V and 6 bases at J, with 7 bases between the two ends. CDR3 sequence reads: CSVDVGDTQYF. CDR3 coding DNA: TGCAGCGTTGACGTAGGCGATACGCAGTATTTT.

This clone was counted only a few times. The CDR3 DNA reads as TGCGCCAGCAGCACCCACAGGGGGCAGAATTCACCCCTCCACTTT. It encodes CASSTHRGQNSPLHF. V and J are TRBV4-3 and TRBJ1-6; 9 nucleotides agree with TRBD1. Per the germline V gene, CDR1 is LGHNA and CDR2 is YSLEER. V lost 5 bases and J lost 7; bases outside the gene matches: 6. The CDR3 totals 15 residues.

V gene TRBV5-1 combines with J gene TRBJ2-7; perhaps TRBD1 as D (6 bases). Trimming stripped 1 base from V and 6 bases from J, with 14 bases between. This CDR3 region has 14 residues. Germline-derived CDR1 and CDR2 are SGHRS and YFSETQ. The CDR3 sequence: CASSLSGAEGEQYF. CDR3 nucleotide sequence: TGCGCCAGCAGCTTGTCAGGGGCGGAAGGCGAGCAGTACTTC.

The V call is TRBV9, the J call TRBJ2-1, with 10 bases matching TRBD2. This CDR3 is built from 14 residues. Germline V CDR1 and CDR2: SGDLS, YYNGEE. The J segment lost 9 bases and the V segment lost 1 base, leaving 4 bases of the junction unmatched. In DNA form, the CDR3 reads TGTGCCAGCAGCGTACCTAGCGGGGGAAGTGAGCAGTTCTTC. This translates into CASSVPSGGSEQFF.

The sample holds a few counts of this clone. J is TRBJ2-6 and V is TRBV29-1; D is unclear. The CDR3 length is 14 residues. V was trimmed by 3 bases and J by 0 bases, leaving 6 bases between them. Germline loops: CDR1 SQVTM, CDR2 ANQGSEA. The CDR3: CSVETLSGANVLTF. The CDR3 DNA is TGCAGCGTTGAGACTCTCTCTGGGGCCAACGTCCTGACTTTC.

The chain carries TRBV30 and TRBJ2-7; D is possibly TRBD2 (5 bases). Trimming removed 2 bases at V and 6 bases at J, with 14 bases between. CDR1 GTSNPN and CDR2 SVGIG come from the germline V gene (reference sequence). This CDR3 is 13 amino acids long. The CDR3 nucleotides read TGTGCCTGGAGTAGGAGGCTAAGTGGCGAGCAGTACTTC. Translating it yields CAWSRRLSGEQYF.

The chain has TRBV5-1 and TRBJ2-6, with TRBD1 as a possible D gene (6 bases). This CDR3 region has 15 residues. Germline CDR1 reads SGHRS; CDR2 reads YFSETQ. Trimming stripped 4 bases from V and 2 bases from J, with 10 bases between. CDR3 loop: CASSRGGTGANVLTF. CDR3 DNA: TGCGCCAGCAGCCGAGGGGGAACTGGGGCCAACGTCCTGACTTTC.

The J gene is TRBJ2-3, the V gene TRBV7-2; D is unclear. The CDR3 is 16 amino acids. Germline values: CDR1 SGHTA, CDR2 FQGNSA. V lost 2 bases, J lost 2 bases, and 14 bases lay in between. The CDR3: CASSLIGPPSTDTQYF. The CDR3 coding sequence is TGTGCCAGCAGCTTAATAGGTCCTCCGTCCACAGATACGCAGTATTTT.

This chain links TRBV30 with TRBJ1-2; D possibly corresponds to TRBD1 (6 bases). Germline values: CDR1 GTSNPN, CDR2 SVGIG (reference sequence). The V end lost 5 bases, the J end lost 3 bases, and 7 bases lay between the germline ends. The CDR3 is made up of 11 amino acids. CDR3 protein: CAWGGDYGYTF. CDR3 sequence (DNA): TGTGCCTGGGGGGGCGACTATGGCTACACCTTC. The variable domain in full, completed from reference TRBV30 and TRBJ1-2, reads SQTIHQWPATLVQPVGSPLSLECTVEGTSNPNLYWYRQAAGRGLQLLFYSVGIGQISSEVPQNLSASRPQDRQFILSSKKLLLSDSGFYLCAWGGDYGYTFGSGTRLTVV.

In this sample, this clone turned up once. The chain combines TRBV5-1 with TRBJ1-2; TRBD1 aligns across 7 bases. CDR1 is SGHRS, CDR2 YFSETQ, per germline. The CDR3 loop spans 14 amino acids. The V gene end was trimmed by 1 base and the J gene end by 4 bases; junction bases not matched to a gene: 4. The CDR3 loop is CASSLSGTVYGYTF. The CDR3 DNA follows: TGCGCCAGCAGCTTGTCTGGGACAGTCTATGGCTACACCTTC.

The CDR3: CSTVRGNEQYF. The DNA for the CDR3 is TGCAGCACAGTAAGGGGTAACGAGCAGTACTTC. This chain connects TRBV29-1 to TRBJ2-7, with D perhaps matching TRBD1 (5 bases). The germline V gene encodes CDR1 SQVTM and CDR2 ANQGSEA. CDR3 length: 11 residues. The V gene lost 8 bases and the J gene lost 5 bases, with 13 bases spanning the gap.

DNA of the CDR3: TGTGCCAGCAGCTTAGCAGGGACCAACTACGAGCAGTACTTC. Translation gives CASSLAGTNYEQYF. The chain uses TRBV7-6 and TRBJ2-7; D possibly matches TRBD1 or TRBD2 (5 bases each). The CDR3 covers 14 residues. Between the trimmed V and J ends, which lost 0 bases and 3 bases, there was a span of 9 bases. Germline assignment: CDR1 SGHVS and CDR2 FNYEAQ.